These 25 T cell receptor beta chains originate from one sample sequenced in a study of blood T cell repertoires in COVID-19. Method: immunoSEQ multiplex PCR; TCRdb's copy keeps in-frame clones and lacks some. The sample lists some 120,000 clones; 60% to 80% were seen once. Sequenced input: peripheral blood. These receptors originate from a man older than 75 with COVID-19, enrolled during active disease.

This clone was recorded once. This chain joins TRBV10-3 and TRBJ2-7; 10 nucleotides align to TRBD2. This CDR3 has 16 residues. Germline V gives CDR1 ENHRY, CDR2 SYGVKD. V shed 4 bases and J 2 bases; nucleotides not matched to a gene: 8. The CDR3 reads CAISGNPSGSTYEQYF. CDR3 sequence (DNA): TGTGCCATCAGTGGAAATCCTAGCGGGAGCACCTACGAGCAGTACTTC.

A note on this clone: This specimen includes other DNA sequences encoding the same CDR3. The chain recombines TRBV6-5 with TRBJ1-3, with D possibly TRBD1 on 5 matching bases. Germline CDR1 is MNHEY and CDR2 is SVGAGI. The ends were cut back, 10 bases at V and 4 bases at J, with 11 bases in the middle. The CDR3 is 12 residues long. The CDR3 loop is CATQGGGNTIYF. In DNA, the CDR3 is TGTGCCACCCAGGGAGGCGGAAACACCATATATTTT.

The V call is TRBV4-2, the J call TRBJ2-5, with 16 bases that match TRBD2. The V gene end was trimmed by 3 bases and the J gene end by 7 bases; junction bases not matched to a gene: 5. The CDR3 consists of 16 residues. Germline V gene lookup returns CDR1 LGHNA and CDR2 YNFKEQ. The CDR3 DNA follows: TGTGCCAGCAGCCAGGCCGGGACTAGCGGGAGGGGGACCCAGTACTTC. Translation: CASSQAGTSGRGTQYF.

The chain recombines TRBV5-1 with TRBJ2-1; 12 nucleotides match TRBD1. The junction had 8 bases not matched to a gene; V was cut back by 5 bases and J by 8 bases. Per the germline V gene, CDR1 is SGHRS and CDR2 is YFSETQ. The CDR3 length is 15 residues. CDR3: CASRLMGQGADEQFF. The CDR3, as DNA: TGCGCCAGCAGACTTATGGGACAGGGGGCAGATGAGCAGTTCTTC.

This chain joins TRBV6-8 and TRBJ2-7, with D tentatively TRBD2 (6 bases). CDR3 length: 17 residues. Trimming left V 6 bases short and J 0 bases short, with 21 bases between. Germline assignment: CDR1 MNHGY and CDR2 SAAAGT. The CDR3: CASSPTRGISNSYEQYF. In nucleotides, the CDR3 is TGTGCCAGCAGCCCAACACGCGGGATATCGAACTCCTACGAGCAGTACTTC.

The rearrangement uses TRBV9 and TRBJ1-3; perhaps TRBD1 as D (5 bases). V was cut by 2 bases and J by 1 base, with 10 bases left in between. The CDR3 totals 15 residues. Germline assignment: CDR1 SGDLS and CDR2 YYNGEE. CDR3 sequence: CASSVGGRSGNTIYF. CDR3 sequence (DNA): TGTGCCAGCAGCGTGGGGGGTCGATCTGGAAACACCATATATTTT.

This clone has only a few counts. The CDR3 DNA sequence: TGCGCCAGCAGCTGGGGAGGTGGCGGGTTATACGAGCAGTACTTC. Translated: CASSWGGGGLYEQYF. This sequence joins TRBV5-1 and TRBJ2-7, with D perhaps matching TRBD2 (6 bases). Germline-derived CDR1 and CDR2 are SGHRS and YFSETQ. V was clipped by 3 bases and J by 4 bases, with 17 bases between them. The CDR3 totals 15 residues.

The V and J genes are TRBV6-4 and TRBJ2-1, with 9 positions matching TRBD2. V was clipped by 6 bases and J by 6 bases; unmatched bases: 6. The germline gives CDR1 MRHNA, CDR2 SNTAGT. This CDR3 has 14 residues. Here the CDR3 reads CASRGLASSNEQFF. The CDR3 DNA sequence: TGTGCCAGCAGGGGACTAGCCTCTAGCAATGAGCAGTTCTTC.

The chain is built from TRBV6-5 and TRBJ1-5; 7 nucleotides match TRBD1. The CDR3 extends over 14 amino acids. Looked up from germline, CDR1 is MNHEY and CDR2 is SVGAGI. V was clipped by 4 bases and J by 7 bases; unmatched bases: 7. As DNA, the CDR3 is TGTGCCAGCAGTTTCGACAGGGCGGGACAGCCCCAGCATTTT. Its translation: CASSFDRAGQPQHF.

This clone was counted only a few times. This rearrangement joins TRBV14 to TRBJ2-1, with D possibly matching TRBD2 (5 bases). The CDR3 is made up of 12 amino acids. Looked up from germline, CDR1 is SGHDN and CDR2 is FVKESK. V lost 4 bases and J lost 11, with 12 bases in between. Here the CDR3 DNA reads TGTGCCAGCAGCCCACCGACCGGGAAGCAGTTCTTC. Its protein is CASSPPTGKQFF.

This chain uses TRBV10-1 with TRBJ2-3, with 12 bases lining up with TRBD2. Germline assignment: CDR1 WNHNN and CDR2 SYGVQD (reference sequence). V shed 9 bases and J 2 bases; nucleotides not matched to a gene: 6. The CDR3 contains 15 residues. In nucleotides, the CDR3 is TGCGCCAGGCCCGGACTAGCGGGACACACAGATACGCAGTATTTT. It codes for CARPGLAGHTDTQYF.

The chain couples TRBV5-4 to TRBJ1-1, with 8 positions matching TRBD1. This CDR3 is 16 amino acids long. Germline V gives CDR1 SGHNT, CDR2 YYREEE (reference sequence). V was clipped by 3 bases and J by 1 base; unmatched bases: 8. The CDR3: CASSYGTGKKNTEAFF. The CDR3 region has the DNA TGTGCCAGCAGCTATGGGACAGGAAAAAAGAACACTGAAGCTTTCTTT.

Only a few counts were recorded for this clone. This sequence joins TRBV19 and TRBJ2-7; a possible D gene is TRBD2 (5 bases). The CDR3 loop spans 14 amino acids. V dropped 3 bases and J dropped 0 bases, with 9 bases sitting between them. The V gene's germline CDR1 is LNHDA and CDR2 SQIVND (reference sequence). The CDR3 coding sequence is TGTGCCAGTAGTATTTATCTAGCCTCCTACGAGCAGTACTTC. This sequence encodes CASSIYLASYEQYF. The full variable domain, rest sourced from reference TRBV19 and TRBJ2-7, is DGGITQSPKYLFRKEGQNVTLSCEQNLNHDAMYWYRQDPGQGLRLIYYSQIVNDFQKGDIAEGYSVSREKKESFPLTVTSAQKNPTAFYLCASSIYLASYEQYFGPGTRLTVT.

The chain uses TRBV2 and TRBJ1-2; 7 bases align to TRBD1. The ends lost 7 bases at V and 4 bases at J; junction bases unmatched: 6. The CDR3 is made up of 13 amino acids. Per the germline V gene, CDR1 is SNHLY and CDR2 is FYNNEI. CDR3 sequence (DNA): TGTGCCAGCAACGCCGGGACAGCCTATGGCTACACCTTC. It yields the protein CASNAGTAYGYTF.

The chain carries TRBV4-1 and TRBJ1-5, with 7 bases identical to TRBD1. Germline CDR1 reads MGHRA; CDR2 reads YSYEKL. The V and J ends lost 4 bases and 0 bases, in that order; junction bases with no gene match: 18. CDR3 length: 20 amino acids. The CDR3, as DNA: TGCGCCAGCAGCCCCTCCCCCGACAGGGTCACTCGCTATAGCAATCAGCCCCAGCATTTT. Protein sequence: CASSPSPDRVTRYSNQPQHF.

This chain connects TRBV18 to TRBJ2-3, with 15 positions matching TRBD2. Germline V lookup: CDR1 KGHSH, CDR2 LQKENI. The CDR3 extends over 18 amino acids. V shed 1 base and J 0 bases; nucleotides not matched to a gene: 2. For the CDR3, the DNA is TGTGCCAGCTCACCACGGGGACTAGCGGGAGGTAGCACAGATACGCAGTATTTT. It specifies CASSPRGLAGGSTDTQYF.

The CDR3 is CASSLAWTVGANVLTF. For the CDR3, the DNA is TGCGCCAGCAGCTTGGCATGGACAGTTGGGGCCAACGTCCTGACTTTC. V usage is TRBV5-1 and J usage is TRBJ2-6; TRBD1 is a possible D gene (6 bases). Between the trimmed V and J ends, which lost 0 bases and 3 bases, there was a span of 10 bases. The CDR3 contains 16 residues. Germline values: CDR1 SGHRS, CDR2 YFSETQ.

V is TRBV5-8 and J is TRBJ2-1, with 9 bases identical to TRBD2. The CDR3 runs to 16 residues. V trimming: 4 bases; J trimming: 7 bases; junction bases outside the gene matches: 12. CDR1 and CDR2 (germline): SGHTS, YDEGEE. This CDR3 reads CASSASVAGVKNEQFF. CDR3 sequence (DNA): TGTGCCAGCAGCGCCTCCGTAGCGGGAGTAAAAAATGAGCAGTTCTTC.

This clone was found a few times. This rearrangement joins TRBV6-5 to TRBJ2-7; 9 bases fit TRBD1. Germline V gene lookup returns CDR1 MNHEY and CDR2 SVGAGI. With 6 bases clipped from V and 6 bases from J, the junction kept 9 bases outside the gene matches. CDR3 length: 14 amino acids. The CDR3 coding sequence is TGTGCCAGCAGACGGGACAGGGAATTAGGCGAGCAGTACTTC. Protein: CASRRDRELGEQYF.

V and J are TRBV19 and TRBJ2-5; 8 bases line up with TRBD2. The J segment lost 5 bases and the V segment lost 6 bases, leaving 17 bases of the junction unmatched. Per germline, CDR1 LNHDA and CDR2 SQIVND (reference sequence). The CDR3 has 17 amino acids. The CDR3 bases are TGTGCCAGTAGCCATAGTCCCCGGGCGGGAGGATTGGAGACCCAGTACTTC. The encoded protein is CASSHSPRAGGLETQYF.

The chain has TRBV3-1 (or the pseudogene TRBV3-2) and TRBJ2-7, with 8 bases lining up with TRBD2. Germline trimming cut 4 bases from V and 4 bases from J; bases unmatched to any gene: 3. This CDR3 comprises 13 residues. Germline V gene lookup returns CDR1 LGHDT and CDR2 YNNKEL (reference sequence). CDR3 protein: CASSLGRGYEQYF. The CDR3 region has the DNA TGTGCCAGCAGCCTCGGGAGGGGGTACGAGCAGTACTTC.

This rearrangement joins TRBV7-9 to TRBJ1-1, with D unclear. Between the trimmed V and J ends, which lost 5 bases and 3 bases, there was a span of 16 bases. Germline lookup yields CDR1 SEHNR and CDR2 FQNEAQ (reference sequence). The CDR3 extends over 15 amino acids. CDR3 sequence: CASSHPGQGDTEAFF. CDR3 DNA sequence: TGTGCCAGCAGCCACCCCGGCCAAGGAGACACTGAAGCTTTCTTT.

The rearrangement joins TRBV7-3 to TRBJ1-6; D uncertain. Germline CDR1 is SGHTA and CDR2 is FQGTGA. This CDR3 spans 15 amino acids. V lost 8 bases to trimming and J lost 5 bases, with 16 bases between them. This chain's CDR3 is CASREVASNNSPLHF. The CDR3 bases are TGTGCCAGCCGGGAGGTTGCCTCAAATAATTCACCCCTCCACTTT.

This chain connects TRBV3-1 (or the pseudogene TRBV3-2) to TRBJ1-4; 10 bases fit TRBD1. Germline loops: CDR1 LGHDT, CDR2 YNNKEL (reference sequence). The V segment lost 4 bases and the J segment 6 bases; nucleotides outside the gene matches: 5. This CDR3 spans 15 amino acids. CDR3 DNA: TGTGCCAGCAGCCCGACGGGGACAGGGGATGAAAAACTGTTTTTT. Amino acids: CASSPTGTGDEKLFF.

J is TRBJ2-2 and V is TRBV27; 9 bases match TRBD2. Germline-derived CDR1 and CDR2 are MNHEY and SMNVEV (reference sequence). There are 15 residues in the CDR3. The J segment lost 7 bases and the V segment lost 2 bases, leaving 5 bases of the junction unmatched. The CDR3 loop reads CASSLGGRAVGELFF. The DNA of the CDR3 is TGTGCCAGCAGTTTAGGCGGGAGGGCCGTCGGGGAGCTGTTTTTT.